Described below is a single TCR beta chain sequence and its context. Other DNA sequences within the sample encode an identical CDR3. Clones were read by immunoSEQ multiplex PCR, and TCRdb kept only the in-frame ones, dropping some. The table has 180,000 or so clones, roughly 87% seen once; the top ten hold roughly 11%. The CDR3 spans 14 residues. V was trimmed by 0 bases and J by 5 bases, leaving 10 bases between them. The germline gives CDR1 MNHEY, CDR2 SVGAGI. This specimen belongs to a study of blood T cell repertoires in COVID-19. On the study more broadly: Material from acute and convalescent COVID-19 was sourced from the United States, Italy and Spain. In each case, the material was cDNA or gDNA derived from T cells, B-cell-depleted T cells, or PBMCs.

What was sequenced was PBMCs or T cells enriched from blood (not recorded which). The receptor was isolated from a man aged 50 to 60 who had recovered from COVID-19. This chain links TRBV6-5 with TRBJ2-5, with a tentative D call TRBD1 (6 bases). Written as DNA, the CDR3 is TGTGCCAGCAGTTACTCAGGGGGTTCGGAGACCCAGTACTTC. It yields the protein CASSYSGGSETQYF.